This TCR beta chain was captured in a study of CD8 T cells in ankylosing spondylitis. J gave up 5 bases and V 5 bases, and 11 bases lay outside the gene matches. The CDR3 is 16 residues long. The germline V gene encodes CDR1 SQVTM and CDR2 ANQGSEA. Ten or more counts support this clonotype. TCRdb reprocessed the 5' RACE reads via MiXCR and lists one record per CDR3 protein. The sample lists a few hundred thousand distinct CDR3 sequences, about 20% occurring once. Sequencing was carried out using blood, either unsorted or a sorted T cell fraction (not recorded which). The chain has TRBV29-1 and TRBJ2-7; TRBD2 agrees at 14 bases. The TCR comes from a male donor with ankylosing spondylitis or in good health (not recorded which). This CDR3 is CSVLGLAGAKWDEQYF. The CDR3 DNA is TGCAGCGTTTTGGGACTAGCGGGGGCAAAGTGGGACGAGCAGTACTTC.